This T cell receptor (beta chain) stems from a study of cytomegalovirus exposure and HLA in healthy donors. The PCR employed 60 Vbeta primers together with 13 Jbeta primers. Using immunoSEQ multiplex PCR, the repertoire was profiled, and TCRdb retains in-frame clones only, with some absent. Among about 150,000 clones listed, around 80% were seen once. This CDR3 region has 16 residues. V dropped 6 bases and J dropped 1; count of bases not matched to a gene: 11. The chain carries TRBV23-1 and TRBJ2-7; TRBD2 agrees at 8 bases. Being an ORF, TRBV23-1 has a function that is uncertain. Sequencing used PBMCs. The TCR sequence derives from a woman aged 40 to 50 in good health and CMV-seropositive. The CDR3 DNA reads TGCGCCAGCAGCGTCCCTCGACTAGCGTCTTCCTACGAGCAGTACTTC. Translation: CASSVPRLASSYEQYF.